Below, 21 T cell receptor beta chains from the same sample are listed, as sequenced in a study of cytomegalovirus exposure and HLA in healthy donors. In the PCR, 60 Vbeta and 13 Jbeta primers were used. Clones were read by immunoSEQ multiplex PCR, and TCRdb kept only the in-frame ones, dropping some. The sample yields 130,000 to 150,000 clones, about four fifths seen once. Specimen: PBMCs. Source of these receptors: a man aged 35 to 55 in good health and CMV-seropositive.

This chain links TRBV7-2 with TRBJ1-2; 9 nucleotides line up with TRBD1. The junction had 10 bases not matched to a gene; V was cut back by 3 bases and J by 8 bases. In germline, CDR1 is SGHTA, CDR2 FQGNSA. The CDR3 has 15 residues. Here the CDR3 reads CASSFDRGGFRGYTF. As DNA, the CDR3 is TGTGCCAGCAGCTTCGACAGGGGGGGTTTTCGGGGCTACACCTTC.

The chain uses TRBV10-1 and TRBJ2-1; 8 positions agree with TRBD2. This CDR3 contains 15 residues. The J segment lost 8 bases and the V segment lost 1 base, leaving 7 bases of the junction unmatched. Germline V lookup: CDR1 WNHNN, CDR2 SYGVQD (reference sequence). As DNA, the CDR3 is TGCGCCAGCAGTGAGTTCGGGAGGGGTACGGATGAGCAGTTCTTC. Its protein is CASSEFGRGTDEQFF.

The CDR3 reads CASSPGLLPQSEKLFF. DNA for the CDR3: TGCGCCAGCAGCCCGGGACTGCTACCCCAAAGTGAAAAACTGTTTTTT. This chain joins TRBV5-1 and TRBJ1-4; possibly TRBD1 for D (5 bases). CDR1 and CDR2 (germline): SGHRS, YFSETQ. CDR3 length: 16 residues. Trimming left V 4 bases short and J 7 bases short, with 20 bases between.

The CDR3 DNA follows: TGTGCCAGCAGCACTGCGGGCTACTCCTACGAGCAGTACTTC. Protein: CASSTAGYSYEQYF. The V and J genes are TRBV11-2 and TRBJ2-7; the D gene is possibly TRBD2 (5 bases). This CDR3 is 14 amino acids long. V was clipped by 5 bases and J by 0 bases, with 11 bases between them. Germline CDR1 reads SGHAT; CDR2 reads FQNNGV. Supplemented by reference TRBV11-2 and TRBJ2-7, the full variable domain reads EAGVAQSPRYKIIEKRQSVAFWCNPISGHATLYWYQQILGQGPKLLIQFQNNGVVDDSQLPKDRFSAERLKGVDSTLKIQPAKLEDSAVYLCASSTAGYSYEQYFGPGTRLTVT.

This chain links TRBV2 with TRBJ2-5, with 8 bases aligning to TRBD1. V was clipped by 6 bases and J by 4 bases; unmatched bases: 13. CDR1 and CDR2 from the germline V gene are SNHLY and FYNNEI. The CDR3 is made up of 16 amino acids. The DNA for the CDR3 is TGTGCCAGCAGCCAGGACAGGGATGGAAGCAGAGAGACCCAGTACTTC. Its protein is CASSQDRDGSRETQYF.

CDR3 sequence (DNA): TGTGCCAGCAGCATCTCGGGTAGCGGCACAGATACGCAGTATTTT. Translating gives CASSISGSGTDTQYF. V and J are TRBV13 and TRBJ2-3; tentative D call: TRBD2 (5 bases). This CDR3 is 15 amino acids long. V shed 5 bases and J shed 1 base, with 13 bases lying between them. The germline V gene has CDR1 PRHDT and CDR2 FYEKMQ (reference sequence).

The J gene is TRBJ1-2, the V gene TRBV5-6; 10 nucleotides line up with TRBD1. This CDR3 is 15 amino acids long. The junction had 11 bases not matched to a gene; V was cut back by 5 bases and J by 7 bases. Germline CDR1 and CDR2: SGHDT and YYEEEE. This CDR3 reads CASRSQTGGEVGYTF. In nucleotides, the CDR3 is TGTGCCAGCAGGAGTCAGACAGGGGGCGAGGTTGGCTACACCTTC.

This clone was counted a single time. The chain uses TRBV4-3 and TRBJ1-2; maybe TRBD1 (6 bases). This CDR3 spans 15 amino acids. Germline CDR1 reads LGHNA; CDR2 reads YSLEER. Between the trimmed V and J ends, which lost 4 bases and 4 bases, there was a span of 16 bases. The CDR3 loop reads CASSRNRDKVYGYTF. In DNA, the CDR3 is TGCGCCAGCAGCCGGAACCGGGACAAGGTCTATGGCTACACCTTC.

The CDR3 here is CASSFEYTEAFF. Written as DNA, the CDR3 is TGTGCCAGCAGCTTCGAGTACACTGAAGCTTTCTTT. V gene TRBV7-9 combines with J gene TRBJ1-1; D ambiguous. This CDR3 comprises 12 residues. Germline loops: CDR1 SEHNR, CDR2 FQNEAQ (reference sequence). V lost 3 bases and J lost 3, with 5 bases in between.

This clone has more than one count but fewer than ten. The J gene is TRBJ1-3, the V gene TRBV7-9, with D uncertain. Deletions cut 3 bases from V and 1 base from J, with 7 bases between. The CDR3 consists of 14 residues. Germline-derived CDR1 and CDR2 are SEHNR and FQNEAQ (reference sequence). The CDR3 region is CASSLGASGNTIYF. CDR3 DNA sequence: TGTGCCAGCAGCTTGGGAGCGTCTGGAAACACCATATATTTT.

As to this clone: The sample contains more than one DNA sequence encoding this CDR3. The rearrangement joins TRBV2 to TRBJ1-1, with D maybe TRBD1 (5 bases). The V gene lost 4 bases and the J gene lost 0 bases, with 6 bases spanning the gap. CDR3 length equals 13 residues. CDR1 and CDR2 (germline): SNHLY, FYNNEI. CDR3 region: CASSGQLNTEAFF. CDR3 sequence (DNA): TGTGCCAGCAGTGGACAGCTGAACACTGAAGCTTTCTTT.

CDR3 sequence (DNA): TGTGCCAGCAGCTTGGGCAGCTCCTACGAGCAGTACTTC. Amino acid sequence: CASSLGSSYEQYF. V usage is TRBV11-3 and J usage is TRBJ2-7; D gene unclear. Deletions cut 3 bases from V and 0 bases from J, with 6 bases between. This CDR3 is 13 amino acids long. Germline V gene sequence: CDR1 SGHNT, CDR2 YENEEA.

This chain connects TRBV19 to TRBJ1-1, with TRBD1 matching over 10 bases. This CDR3 region has 14 residues. Losses at the gene ends were 4 bases for V and 5 bases for J; bases not matched to a gene: 4. Germline CDR1 LNHDA, CDR2 SQIVND (reference sequence). The CDR3 sequence is CASSTGQGVTEAFF. CDR3 bases: TGTGCCAGTAGTACCGGACAGGGGGTGACTGAAGCTTTCTTT.

The genes are TRBV5-1 and TRBJ1-4; D is uncertain. This CDR3 has 16 amino acids. With 0 bases removed from V and 4 bases from J, the gap between germline ends came to 13 bases. Germline CDR1 and CDR2: SGHRS and YFSETQ. CDR3: CASSLGQDFGNEKLFF. CDR3 in DNA: TGCGCCAGCAGCTTGGGGCAGGATTTCGGTAATGAAAAACTGTTTTTT.

The chain couples TRBV4-3 to TRBJ1-1; TRBD1 aligns across 11 bases. Germline CDR1 reads LGHNA; CDR2 reads YSLEER. With V trimmed by 3 bases and J by 6 bases, 0 bases remained unmatched. CDR3 length equals 13 residues. For the CDR3, the DNA is TGCGCCAGCAGCCAGGGACAGGGGGCTGAAGCTTTCTTT. Its protein is CASSQGQGAEAFF.

V is TRBV5-6 and J is TRBJ2-2; D gene ambiguous. The germline V gene has CDR1 SGHDT and CDR2 YYEEEE. V shed 6 bases and J shed 6 bases, with 12 bases lying between them. The length of the CDR3 is 13 residues. The CDR3 loop is CASIKLLSGELFF. CDR3 in DNA: TGTGCCAGCATCAAGCTTCTGTCCGGGGAGCTGTTTTTT.

The V gene is TRBV7-9, the J gene TRBJ1-1, with 7 bases aligning to TRBD1. V was pared by 5 bases and J by 0 bases, with 9 bases of the junction left unmatched. CDR1 is SEHNR, CDR2 FQNEAQ, per germline (reference sequence). The CDR3 covers 16 residues. The CDR3, as DNA: TGTGCCAGCAGCCAAAGGGCCGGGACAGTGAACACTGAAGCTTTCTTT. Its protein is CASSQRAGTVNTEAFF.

This chain connects TRBV13 to TRBJ2-7; TRBD2 matches 13 bases. V lost 4 bases, J lost 4 bases, and 4 bases stayed unmatched. This CDR3 is 15 amino acids long. Germline V gene data show CDR1 as PRHDT and CDR2 as FYEKMQ (reference sequence). DNA of the CDR3: TGTGCCAGCAGCTCCGGACTAGCGGGAGCTTACGAGCAGTACTTC. It codes for CASSSGLAGAYEQYF. Filled out from reference TRBV13 and TRBJ2-7, the complete variable domain reads AAGVIQSPRHLIKEKRETATLKCYPIPRHDTVYWYQQGPGQDPQFLISFYEKMQSDKGSIPDRFSAQQFSDYHSELNMSSLELGDSALYFCASSSGLAGAYEQYFGPGTRLTVT.

J is TRBJ1-1 and V is TRBV6-5, with no clear D. Trimming cost V 8 bases and J 0 bases, with 7 bases left between them. The CDR3 runs to 12 residues. CDR1 and CDR2 (germline): MNHEY, SVGAGI. CDR3 sequence (DNA): TGTGCCAGCCGGTCTCTGAACACTGAAGCTTTCTTT. This encodes CASRSLNTEAFF.

The table lists this clone with a few counts. The chain couples TRBV12-5 to TRBJ2-3, with 11 bases fitting TRBD2. The germline V gene has CDR1 LGHNT and CDR2 FRNRAP. Trimming at V came to 8 bases and at J to 3 bases, leaving 7 bases not matched to a gene. The CDR3 is 15 residues long. The CDR3 DNA is TGTGCTAGTATGGTTAGCGGGGGGGCGACAGATACGCAGTATTTT. Protein sequence: CASMVSGGATDTQYF.

The chain carries TRBV7-9 and TRBJ2-3; D is perhaps TRBD2 (6 bases). Germline CDR1 reads SEHNR; CDR2 reads FQNEAQ (reference sequence). The CDR3 contains 16 residues. Trimming removed 5 bases from V and 4 bases from J, with 19 bases in between. DNA of the CDR3: TGTGCCAGCAGCCCTCTTGCGGGACCTGCTGCAGATACGCAGTATTTT. It codes for CASSPLAGPAADTQYF.